Presented here are 32 T cell receptor beta chains from one specimen sequenced in a study of CD8+ T cells in alopecia areata. Sequencing used cDNA as its template, made by extracting RNA and reverse transcribing it. The data were produced by immunoSEQ multiplex PCR, yet TCRdb's version contains in-frame clones alone and is incomplete. The table lists tens of thousands of clones, 45% to 60% of them singletons. The sequencing sample was made of NKG2D-high CD8+ T cells sorted from blood. These receptors were taken from a human donor with alopecia areata.

The chain has TRBV7-9 and TRBJ2-7; no clear D. Germline values: CDR1 SEHNR, CDR2 FQNEAQ (reference sequence). This CDR3 spans 12 amino acids. Between the trimmed V and J ends, which lost 5 bases and 4 bases, there was a span of 9 bases. This CDR3 reads CASSAVWYEQYF. The CDR3 bases are TGTGCCAGCAGCGCTGTGTGGTACGAGCAGTACTTC.

This clone appeared once. The chain combines TRBV4-1 with TRBJ1-1; D perhaps matches TRBD1 (6 bases). Germline CDR1 reads MGHRA; CDR2 reads YSYEKL. This CDR3 has 13 amino acids. Trimming took off 3 bases at V and 7 bases at J, with 12 bases between the two ends. The CDR3 nucleotides are TGCGCCAGCAGCCATGCCACAGGGCTTGAAGCTTTCTTT. Protein sequence: CASSHATGLEAFF.

This chain uses TRBV28 with TRBJ1-1, with TRBD1 as a possible D gene (6 bases). CDR1 and CDR2 from the germline V gene are MDHEN and SYDVKM. V lost 6 bases and J lost 4, with 15 bases in between. The CDR3 covers 14 residues. The CDR3 loop reads CASSLGGAGTEAFF. The CDR3 DNA sequence: TGTGCCAGCAGCTTAGGGGGGGCTGGCACTGAAGCTTTCTTT.

V is TRBV7-6 and J is TRBJ2-1; D possibly corresponds to TRBD2 (6 bases). V lost 3 bases and J lost 6, with 21 bases in between. The germline V gene has CDR1 SGHVS and CDR2 FNYEAQ. The CDR3 consists of 17 residues. CDR3 protein: CASSFRPVAGRINEQFF. The CDR3 DNA follows: TGTGCCAGCAGCTTTCGTCCGGTTGCGGGGAGAATCAATGAGCAGTTCTTC.

The V gene is TRBV4-3, the J gene TRBJ2-1, with D tentatively TRBD2 (6 bases). Germline V gene lookup returns CDR1 LGHNA and CDR2 YSLEER. Trimming stripped 1 base from V and 3 bases from J, with 7 bases between. This CDR3 contains 14 residues. CDR3 residues: CASSQGTNYNEQFF. CDR3 DNA sequence: TGCGCCAGCAGCCAAGGGACTAACTACAATGAGCAGTTCTTC.

This rearrangement joins TRBV5-6 to TRBJ2-7; possibly TRBD1 or TRBD2 for D (5 bases each). Germline CDR1 SGHDT, CDR2 YYEEEE. Trimming pared 4 bases from V and 2 bases from J, leaving 10 bases between. This CDR3 is 13 amino acids long. This CDR3 reads CASSAGAAYEQYF. The CDR3, as DNA: TGTGCCAGCAGCGCCGGGGCAGCCTACGAGCAGTACTTC.

This clone has a handful of counts. The J gene is TRBJ2-3, the V gene TRBV4-1; 10 nucleotides agree with TRBD2. The CDR3 extends over 19 amino acids. Germline V lookup: CDR1 MGHRA, CDR2 YSYEKL. V lost 4 bases and J lost 1; bases outside the gene matches: 14. CDR3 in DNA: TGCGCCAGCAGCCTACTTCTGCTCCTAGCGGGGGCGCGCACAGATACGCAGTATTTT. Translating it yields CASSLLLLLAGARTDTQYF.

By its share, this clone is large (0.1 to 1%). The V gene is TRBV28, the J gene TRBJ2-1, with D hard to call. The CDR3 length is 15 residues. The V end lost 7 bases, the J end lost 0 bases, and 13 bases lay between the germline ends. CDR1 MDHEN and CDR2 SYDVKM come from the germline V gene. The chain's CDR3 is CASTPFRSSYNEQFF. In DNA, the CDR3 is TGTGCCAGCACCCCGTTCAGGAGCTCCTACAATGAGCAGTTCTTC.

J is TRBJ1-5 and V is TRBV30; 8 nucleotides line up with TRBD1. V lost 0 bases and J lost 12; bases outside the gene matches: 7. Germline CDR1 GTSNPN, CDR2 SVGIG (reference sequence). The CDR3 has 13 amino acids. The CDR3 region is CAWSVRETGDQHF. CDR3 DNA: TGTGCCTGGAGTGTACGAGAGACAGGGGACCAGCATTTT.

J is TRBJ2-1 and V is TRBV5-1; unclear D gene. The length of the CDR3 is 15 residues. Trimming removed 0 bases at V and 6 bases at J, with 13 bases between. Germline assignment: CDR1 SGHRS and CDR2 YFSETQ. CDR3 bases: TGCGCCAGCAGCTTGGAGAGGAATGCTTTCAATGAGCAGTTCTTC. This translates into CASSLERNAFNEQFF.

J is TRBJ2-2 and V is TRBV30; a weak D match, TRBD2 (6 bases). The CDR3 is 14 amino acids. The V end was cut by 1 base, the J end by 4 bases, with 10 bases between. Per germline, CDR1 GTSNPN and CDR2 SVGIG (reference sequence). In DNA form, the CDR3 reads TGTGCCTGGAGTGAAGGGAGGCCCACCGGGGAGCTGTTTTTT. Protein product: CAWSEGRPTGELFF.

This chain connects TRBV4-3 to TRBJ2-1, with no clear D. This CDR3 has 13 residues. Between the trimmed V and J ends, which lost 0 bases and 6 bases, there was a span of 6 bases. Germline assignment: CDR1 LGHNA and CDR2 YSLEER. The CDR3 loop is CASSQEGGNEQFF. Here the CDR3 DNA reads TGCGCCAGCAGCCAAGAAGGCGGCAATGAGCAGTTCTTC.

The chain employs TRBV28 and TRBJ2-7, with 8 bases fitting TRBD2. Looked up from germline, CDR1 is MDHEN and CDR2 is SYDVKM. V dropped 7 bases and J dropped 1; count of bases not matched to a gene: 3. CDR3 size: 13 residues. The CDR3 is CASKERESYEQYF. In DNA, the CDR3 is TGTGCCAGCAAAGAGCGGGAGTCCTACGAGCAGTACTTC.

This chain links TRBV7-9 with TRBJ2-5; tentatively, D is TRBD2 (5 bases). V was trimmed by 5 bases and J by 5 bases, leaving 12 bases between them. CDR3 length: 13 residues. In germline, CDR1 is SEHNR, CDR2 FQNEAQ (reference sequence). The CDR3 coding sequence is TGTGCCAGCAGCGTCGGACTCGCCGAGACCCAGTACTTC. This encodes CASSVGLAETQYF.

This clone has just one count. The sample carries other DNA sequences with the same CDR3. The rearrangement uses TRBV27 and TRBJ2-7; D remains ambiguous. V was trimmed by 5 bases and J by 1 base, leaving 9 bases between them. Germline V gives CDR1 MNHEY, CDR2 SMNVEV (reference sequence). CDR3 length equals 13 residues. The CDR3 loop reads CASSLPGSYEQYF. CDR3 bases: TGTGCCAGCAGTCTCCCCGGTTCCTACGAGCAGTACTTC.

The chain carries TRBV28 and TRBJ2-1, with D possibly matching TRBD1 (6 bases). The germline V gene has CDR1 MDHEN and CDR2 SYDVKM. The V end was cut by 6 bases, the J end by 1 base, with 10 bases between. The CDR3 is made up of 14 amino acids. The CDR3 protein is CASRNRESYNEQFF. DNA of the CDR3: TGTGCCAGCAGAAACAGGGAGTCCTACAATGAGCAGTTCTTC. Together with reference TRBV28 and TRBJ2-1, the CDR3 gives the full variable domain: DVKVTQSSRYLVKRTGEKVFLECVQDMDHENMFWYRQDPGLGLRLIYFSYDVKMKEKGDIPEGYSVSREKKERFSLILESASTNQTSMYLCASRNRESYNEQFFGPGTRLTVL.

The chain uses TRBV25-1 and TRBJ2-5; D may be TRBD1 or TRBD2 (5 bases each). CDR1 is MGHDK and CDR2 is SYGVNS in the germline V gene. V was clipped by 4 bases and J by 3 bases, with 6 bases between them. The CDR3 has 12 amino acids. The CDR3 is CASSGGEETQYF. The DNA for the CDR3 is TGTGCCAGCAGTGGAGGGGAAGAGACCCAGTACTTC.

This clone was counted between two and nine times. The CDR3 region has the DNA TGTGCCAGCAGCCAAGTTTTCTACGAGCAGTACTTC. Its translation: CASSQVFYEQYF. The chain combines TRBV14 with TRBJ2-7; D call uncertain. V lost 1 base and J lost 3, with 4 bases in between. Germline values: CDR1 SGHDN, CDR2 FVKESK. The CDR3 extends over 12 amino acids.

This chain's CDR3 is CASSLSDIISGELFF. The CDR3 bases are TGTGCCAGCAGCTTAAGCGACATTATTTCCGGGGAGCTGTTTTTT. The chain employs TRBV11-1 and TRBJ2-2; D unresolved. The CDR3 totals 15 residues. Trimming stripped 2 bases from V and 6 bases from J, with 13 bases between. Per germline, CDR1 SGHAT and CDR2 FQDESV (reference sequence).

This chain uses TRBV7-6 with TRBJ2-3; D not certain. Trimming shortened V by 4 bases and J by 6 bases, and 8 bases separated the two germline ends. The CDR3 totals 12 residues. Per the germline V gene, CDR1 is SGHVS and CDR2 is FNYEAQ. CDR3 bases: TGTGCCAGCAGCTCTACAAAGGATACGCAGTATTTT. Translated, it gives CASSSTKDTQYF.

This clone was picked up a small number of times. The chain is built from TRBV7-9 and TRBJ2-2; 8 nucleotides agree with TRBD1. Germline V lookup: CDR1 SEHNR, CDR2 FQNEAQ (reference sequence). Trimming took 5 bases from V and 1 from J; bases not matched to a gene: 6. This CDR3 has 16 amino acids. DNA of the CDR3: TGTGCCAGCAGCCGACTGGACAGGGAGAACACCGGGGAGCTGTTTTTT. Amino acid sequence: CASSRLDRENTGELFF.

This clone was counted a few times. CDR3 DNA: TGTGCCTGGAGGGGCGGTCCCCTCTACAATGAGCAGTTCTTC. This encodes CAWRGGPLYNEQFF. The rearrangement links TRBV30 to TRBJ2-1, with D uncertain. This CDR3 has 14 residues. V shed 3 bases and J shed 3 bases, with 12 bases lying between them. Germline V lookup: CDR1 GTSNPN, CDR2 SVGIG (reference sequence). The full variable domain, completed using reference TRBV30 and TRBJ2-1, is SQTIHQWPATLVQPVGSPLSLECTVEGTSNPNLYWYRQAAGRGLQLLFYSVGIGQISSEVPQNLSASRPQDRQFILSSKKLLLSDSGFYLCAWRGGPLYNEQFFGPGTRLTVL.

This sequence joins TRBV9 and TRBJ1-5; 11 bases fit TRBD1. The germline V gene has CDR1 SGDLS and CDR2 YYNGEE. This CDR3 has 15 residues. V gave up 4 bases and J gave up 4 bases; unmatched junction bases: 4. The CDR3 coding sequence is TGTGCCAGCAGCCCAGGGACAGGGGGAAATCAGCCCCAGCATTTT. Translated, it gives CASSPGTGGNQPQHF. The whole variable domain, remainder taken from reference TRBV9 and TRBJ1-5, is DSGVTQTPKHLITATGQRVTLRCSPRSGDLSVYWYQQSLDQGLQFLIQYYNGEERAKGNILERFSAQQFPDLHSELNLSSLELGDSALYFCASSPGTGGNQPQHFGDGTRLSIL.

This clone turned up a few times. The chain combines TRBV7-8 with TRBJ1-5; the D is unclear. Germline CDR1 SGHVS, CDR2 FQNEAQ. V lost 5 bases and J 0 bases, leaving 11 bases between the germline ends. The CDR3 is 15 residues long. The CDR3 nucleotides read TGTGCCAGCAGCCGGACCGATAGTAGCAATCAGCCCCAGCATTTT. It yields the protein CASSRTDSSNQPQHF.

This clone was observed a few times. V and J are TRBV12-5 and TRBJ2-1; D uncertain. In germline, CDR1 is LGHNT, CDR2 FRNRAP. Trimming pared 5 bases from V and 7 bases from J, leaving 9 bases between. The CDR3 runs 12 residues. CDR3 nucleotides: TGTGCTAGTGGTCCGGAGAGGAATGAGCAGTTCTTC. It translates to CASGPERNEQFF.

The chain combines TRBV30 with TRBJ2-7; D perhaps matches TRBD2 (6 bases). This CDR3 is 12 amino acids long. The germline gives CDR1 GTSNPN, CDR2 SVGIG (reference sequence). The V gene lost 4 bases and the J gene lost 4 bases, with 11 bases spanning the gap. As DNA, the CDR3 is TGTGCCTGGACCGTCGGAGGGTACGAGCAGTACTTC. Translated, it gives CAWTVGGYEQYF.

V gene TRBV9 combines with J gene TRBJ2-7, with D perhaps matching TRBD1 or TRBD2 (7 bases each). Trimming left V 4 bases short and J 2 bases short, with 16 bases between. The CDR3 is 15 residues long. Germline CDR1 is SGDLS and CDR2 is YYNGEE. This CDR3 reads CASSPRQGGPYEQYF. The CDR3 DNA is TGTGCCAGCAGCCCAAGACAGGGAGGGCCCTACGAGCAGTACTTC.

V usage is TRBV11-2 and J usage is TRBJ2-7; no reliable D call. CDR3 length: 12 amino acids. Trimming stripped 2 bases from V and 5 bases from J, with 7 bases between. Germline assignment: CDR1 SGHAT and CDR2 FQNNGV. The CDR3 region is CASSLWNDEQYF. In DNA form, the CDR3 reads TGTGCCAGCAGCTTATGGAACGACGAGCAGTACTTC.

The gene calls are TRBV5-6 and TRBJ2-7; possibly TRBD1 for D (5 bases). Trimming took 6 bases from V and 0 from J, leaving 13 bases between them. The germline V gene encodes CDR1 SGHDT and CDR2 YYEEEE. CDR3 size: 14 residues. CDR3 protein: CASNTGSSSYEQYF. The CDR3 nucleotides read TGTGCCAGCAACACAGGATCGAGCTCCTACGAGCAGTACTTC.

This clone was counted between two and nine times. This chain joins TRBV29-1 and TRBJ2-7; 9 bases fit TRBD1. Germline trimming cut 1 base from V and 4 bases from J; bases unmatched to any gene: 11. The CDR3 has 16 amino acids. In germline, CDR1 is SQVTM, CDR2 ANQGSEA. CDR3 region: CSVEGPSGTGRYEQYF. For the CDR3, the DNA is TGCAGCGTTGAAGGCCCGAGCGGGACAGGGCGATACGAGCAGTACTTC.

The chain is built from TRBV27 and TRBJ1-4; D unresolved. V lost 8 bases and J lost 5, with 12 bases in between. Per the germline V gene, CDR1 is MNHEY and CDR2 is SMNVEV (reference sequence). The CDR3 is 13 residues long. CDR3 protein: CASSIRGNEKLFF. The CDR3 DNA reads as TGTGCCAGCTCCATCCGGGGAAATGAAAAACTGTTTTTT.

The rearrangement links TRBV2 to TRBJ1-6, with no clear D. V lost 8 bases, J lost 8 bases, and 1 base lay in between. CDR3 length: 9 amino acids. Germline assignment: CDR1 SNHLY and CDR2 FYNNEI. CDR3 nucleotide sequence: TGTGCCAGCGATTCACCCCTCCACTTT. Translation gives CASDSPLHF.